The 26 T cell receptor beta chains below come from one sample, sequenced in a study of T cell changes during pregnancy in multiple sclerosis. Clones were sequenced by immunoSEQ multiplex PCR, and TCRdb holds only the in-frame ones, with some missing. In the table there are over 50,000 clones, approximately 90% of which are singletons. Sequencing was performed on peripheral blood, taken in the first trimester of pregnancy. The receptors were gathered from a female donor with multiple sclerosis, enrolled in a pregnancy study.

This sequence joins TRBV6-6 and TRBJ1-1; D remains unclear. Per the germline V gene, CDR1 is MNHNY and CDR2 is SVGAGI (reference sequence). Trimming shortened V by 7 bases and J by 11 bases, and 20 bases separated the two germline ends. This CDR3 has 13 residues. Here the CDR3 reads CASTPGGGRDAFF. In nucleotides, the CDR3 is TGTGCCAGCACTCCCGGTGGAGGTCGGGATGCTTTCTTT.

V is TRBV7-2 and J is TRBJ1-1; D might be TRBD1 (5 bases). V shed 1 base and J shed 6 bases, with 15 bases lying between them. The CDR3 has 15 amino acids. CDR1 SGHTA and CDR2 FQGNSA come from the germline V gene. In nucleotides, the CDR3 is TGTGCCAGCAGCTTAGAGGGGCTGGGGTTGGCTGAAGCTTTCTTT. Translated, it gives CASSLEGLGLAEAFF.

V usage is TRBV4-3 and J usage is TRBJ2-7; D perhaps matches TRBD1 (5 bases). Germline V gives CDR1 LGHNA, CDR2 YSLEER. Trimming stripped 0 bases from V and 3 bases from J, with 12 bases between. The CDR3 has 15 residues. In DNA form, the CDR3 reads TGCGCCAGCAGCCAAGATTTGGAAGGGGACTACGAGCAGTACTTC. Protein: CASSQDLEGDYEQYF.

The chain joins TRBV4-3 to TRBJ2-1; 8 bases align to TRBD2. V was clipped by 4 bases and J by 1 base; unmatched bases: 3. Germline values: CDR1 LGHNA, CDR2 YSLEER. The CDR3 has 15 residues. Here the CDR3 DNA reads TGCGCCAGCAGCCGTAGCGGGGTTTCCTACAATGAGCAGTTCTTC. As protein: CASSRSGVSYNEQFF.

This clone appeared many times. The rearrangement uses TRBV6-1 and TRBJ2-7; weak D call: TRBD1 (5 bases). In germline, CDR1 is MNHNS, CDR2 SASEGT. The V end was cut by 7 bases, the J end by 3 bases, with 10 bases between. The CDR3 consists of 12 residues. CDR3 sequence reads: CASTSGIYEQYF. CDR3 nucleotides: TGTGCCAGCACCTCAGGGATCTACGAGCAGTACTTC.

In its sample, this clone was seen once. The chain couples TRBV30 to TRBJ2-7; TRBD1 aligns across 7 bases. CDR3 length: 15 amino acids. V lost 5 bases to trimming and J lost 7 bases; unmatched junction nucleotides: 17. Germline V gene sequence: CDR1 GTSNPN, CDR2 SVGIG (reference sequence). In nucleotides, the CDR3 is TGTGCCTGGGCCGCCCGAGACAGGGACCTTCGGGAGCAGTACTTC. It codes for CAWAARDRDLREQYF.

The V call is TRBV27, the J call TRBJ2-1, with D unclear. V lost 8 bases, J lost 2 bases, and 10 bases lay in between. The CDR3 loop spans 13 amino acids. The germline V gene has CDR1 MNHEY and CDR2 SMNVEV (reference sequence). The DNA of the CDR3 is TGTGCCAGCGCCTTAACGGCCTACAATGAGCAGTTCTTC. This encodes CASALTAYNEQFF.

The chain recombines TRBV9 with TRBJ2-3, with D perhaps matching TRBD2 (5 bases). Trimming took 1 base from V and 4 from J, leaving 13 bases between them. The length of the CDR3 is 15 residues. The germline gives CDR1 SGDLS, CDR2 YYNGEE. For the CDR3, the DNA is TGTGCCAGCAGCGTATCGGCTAGCAGTTCAGATACGCAGTATTTT. Translation gives CASSVSASSSDTQYF.

This chain connects TRBV4-2 to TRBJ2-1; D may be TRBD2 (6 bases). Trimming removed 2 bases at V and 2 bases at J, with 13 bases between. The germline gives CDR1 LGHNA, CDR2 YNFKEQ. The CDR3 runs 16 residues. The CDR3 DNA sequence: TGTGCCAGCAGCCAAACCGGGACTTCAGCCTACAATGAGCAGTTCTTC. Its translation: CASSQTGTSAYNEQFF.

The rearrangement joins TRBV27 to TRBJ1-5; TRBD1 matches at 7 bases. The germline V gene encodes CDR1 MNHEY and CDR2 SMNVEV (reference sequence). The length of the CDR3 is 15 residues. Trimming removed 8 bases from V and 3 bases from J; junction bases left unmatched: 10. In DNA form, the CDR3 reads TGTGCCAGCTTATCGCTCAGGGGGACCAATCAGCCCCAGCATTTT. This encodes CASLSLRGTNQPQHF.

J is TRBJ2-1 and V is TRBV11-3; TRBD2 matches at 9 bases. CDR3 length equals 17 residues. J was trimmed by 6 bases and V by 0 bases; bases with no gene match: 9. Germline assignment: CDR1 SGHNT and CDR2 YENEEA. In DNA form, the CDR3 reads TGTGCCAGCAGCTTAGATATTGCGGGAGGGCCCCTCAATGAGCAGTTCTTC. Its translation is CASSLDIAGGPLNEQFF.

This chain connects TRBV28 to TRBJ2-1; TRBD2 matches 13 bases. The junction had 7 bases not matched to a gene; V was cut back by 5 bases and J by 6 bases. This CDR3 contains 16 residues. Germline V CDR1 and CDR2: MDHEN, SYDVKM. This CDR3 reads CASSPLLAGGGNEQFF. CDR3 DNA sequence: TGTGCCAGCAGTCCGCTACTAGCGGGAGGGGGCAATGAGCAGTTCTTC.

CDR3 in amino acids: CASSPDRAPGANVLTF. The CDR3 bases are TGTGCCAGCAGTCCTGACAGGGCGCCTGGGGCCAACGTCCTGACTTTC. V usage is TRBV2 and J usage is TRBJ2-6, with TRBD1 matching over 7 bases. The CDR3 totals 16 residues. Trimming took 5 bases from V and 2 from J; bases not matched to a gene: 6. CDR1 SNHLY and CDR2 FYNNEI come from the germline V gene.

The chain has TRBV11-1 and TRBJ2-7; the D gene is possibly TRBD2 (6 bases). Trimming stripped 2 bases from V and 1 base from J, with 15 bases between. The CDR3 spans 16 residues. Germline V gene sequence: CDR1 SGHAT, CDR2 FQDESV (reference sequence). The CDR3 spells CASSLSRGIQSYEQYF. CDR3 nucleotide sequence: TGTGCCAGCAGCTTATCTCGCGGGATACAGTCCTACGAGCAGTACTTC.

V and J are TRBV5-1 and TRBJ2-1, with 8 bases identical to TRBD2. The CDR3 covers 15 residues. Looked up from germline, CDR1 is SGHRS and CDR2 is YFSETQ. Trimming cost V 2 bases and J 8 bases; bases outside gene matches: 9. For the CDR3, the DNA is TGCGCCAGCAGCTTTAACGGGAGGGCCGGGGATGAGCAGTTCTTC. Translating it yields CASSFNGRAGDEQFF. Variable domain in full (rest from reference TRBV5-1 and TRBJ2-1): KAGVTQTPRYLIKTRGQQVTLSCSPISGHRSVSWYQQTPGQGLQFLFEYFSETQRNKGNFPGRFSGRQFSNSRSEMNVSTLELGDSALYLCASSFNGRAGDEQFFGPGTRLTVL.

This clone was observed once. The chain carries TRBV5-4 and TRBJ2-3; TRBD2 agrees at 8 bases. Per germline, CDR1 SGHNT and CDR2 YYREEE (reference sequence). The CDR3 length is 18 residues. V lost 4 bases to trimming and J lost 2 bases; unmatched junction nucleotides: 15. This CDR3 reads CASSLTSGRGLNTDTQYF. CDR3 DNA: TGTGCCAGCAGCCTAACTAGCGGACGGGGCCTTAACACAGATACGCAGTATTTT.

The J gene is TRBJ2-7, the V gene TRBV11-2; TRBD2 aligns across 13 bases. The V gene's germline CDR1 is SGHAT and CDR2 FQNNGV. V shed 7 bases, J shed 4 bases, and the junction held 7 bases outside the gene matches. This CDR3 has 15 residues. This CDR3 is CASILTTSGRYEQYF. The DNA of the CDR3 is TGTGCCAGCATCCTTACGACTAGCGGGAGGTACGAGCAGTACTTC. Combining the CDR3 with reference TRBV11-2 and TRBJ2-7 gives the whole variable domain EAGVAQSPRYKIIEKRQSVAFWCNPISGHATLYWYQQILGQGPKLLIQFQNNGVVDDSQLPKDRFSAERLKGVDSTLKIQPAKLEDSAVYLCASILTTSGRYEQYFGPGTRLTVT.

The rearrangement links TRBV5-1 to TRBJ2-4; 11 positions agree with TRBD1. The CDR3 spans 15 residues. Trimming at V came to 3 bases and at J to 8 bases, leaving 7 bases not matched to a gene. Germline values: CDR1 SGHRS, CDR2 YFSETQ. Here the CDR3 reads CASSYRDRGRDIQYF. The CDR3 nucleotides are TGCGCCAGCAGCTACCGGGACAGGGGGAGGGACATTCAGTACTTC.

J is TRBJ1-1 and V is TRBV7-9; 8 bases agree with TRBD1. J was trimmed by 8 bases and V by 6 bases; bases with no gene match: 11. The CDR3 has 14 residues. Per germline, CDR1 SEHNR and CDR2 FQNEAQ (reference sequence). CDR3 bases: TGTGCCAGCAGTCCACGGACAGGGCGTGGGGAAGCTTTCTTT. It yields the protein CASSPRTGRGEAFF. Variable domain in full (rest from reference TRBV7-9 and TRBJ1-1): DTGVSQNPRHKITKRGQNVTFRCDPISEHNRLYWYRQTLGQGPEFLTYFQNEAQLEKSRLLSDRFSAERPKGSFSTLEIQRTEQGDSAMYLCASSPRTGRGEAFFGQGTRLTVV.

The V gene is TRBV7-9, the J gene TRBJ2-1; TRBD2 matches 10 bases. This CDR3 has 15 amino acids. In germline, CDR1 is SEHNR, CDR2 FQNEAQ (reference sequence). V lost 0 bases to trimming and J lost 9 bases; unmatched junction nucleotides: 5. The CDR3 reads CASSLALAGEIEQFF. The CDR3 bases are TGTGCCAGCAGCTTAGCGCTAGCGGGAGAGATTGAGCAGTTCTTC.

The V and J genes are TRBV30 and TRBJ2-3; D remains unclear. The length of the CDR3 is 11 residues. Germline lookup yields CDR1 GTSNPN and CDR2 SVGIG (reference sequence). The germline V and J ends were trimmed by 0 bases and 5 bases, with 3 bases remaining between them. DNA for the CDR3: TGTGCCTGGAGTGTACTAGATACGCAGTATTTT. Protein: CAWSVLDTQYF.

The V call is TRBV5-5, the J call TRBJ1-2; 7 bases line up with TRBD1. J was trimmed by 4 bases and V by 4 bases; bases with no gene match: 10. From germline, CDR1 is SGHKS and CDR2 YYEKEE (reference sequence). CDR3 size: 15 residues. Written as DNA, the CDR3 is TGTGCCAGCAGCCCAGACAGGGTTTCAGGCTATGGCTACACCTTC. Its translation: CASSPDRVSGYGYTF.

V is TRBV7-9 and J is TRBJ1-2; TRBD1 matches at 7 bases. Trimming cost V 2 bases and J 6 bases; bases outside gene matches: 3. CDR3 length equals 13 residues. Germline lookup yields CDR1 SEHNR and CDR2 FQNEAQ (reference sequence). The CDR3 reads CASSLTGDHGYTF. CDR3 in DNA: TGTGCCAGCAGCTTAACAGGGGATCATGGCTACACCTTC.

This chain uses TRBV6-6 with TRBJ1-2, with 8 bases matching TRBD1. The CDR3 totals 14 residues. Germline-derived CDR1 and CDR2 are MNHNY and SVGAGI (reference sequence). V was pared by 6 bases and J by 5 bases, with 8 bases of the junction left unmatched. CDR3 sequence reads: CASRELTGGYGYTF. CDR3 nucleotide sequence: TGTGCCAGCAGGGAATTAACAGGGGGTTATGGCTACACCTTC.

The gene calls are TRBV9 and TRBJ2-7; D is possibly TRBD1 (5 bases). The length of the CDR3 is 13 residues. Germline V CDR1 and CDR2: SGDLS, YYNGEE. Trimming left V 3 bases short and J 6 bases short, with 13 bases between. The CDR3 spells CASSAEDIGEQYF. The CDR3 bases are TGTGCCAGCAGCGCAGAGGACATCGGCGAGCAGTACTTC.

J is TRBJ2-2 and V is TRBV5-1, with 7 bases aligning to TRBD1. J gave up 3 bases and V 3 bases, and 5 bases lay outside the gene matches. The CDR3 totals 15 residues. The germline V gene has CDR1 SGHRS and CDR2 YFSETQ. The CDR3 protein is CASSSLTGDTGELFF. CDR3 coding DNA: TGCGCCAGCAGCTCCCTCACAGGGGACACCGGGGAGCTGTTTTTT.